This T cell receptor beta chain was recovered during a study of T cells in women clearing cervical HPV infection. A remark on this clone: The read halts 3 residues ahead of the CDR3 end, with the missing end drawn from the germline J gene.

The CDR3 is made up of 13 amino acids. Germline lookup yields CDR1 MNHNS and CDR2 SASEGT. Trimming took off 4 bases at V and 3 bases at J, with 6 bases between the two ends. The data were produced by immunoSEQ multiplex PCR, yet TCRdb's version contains in-frame clones alone and is incomplete. Its table lists 15,000 to 20,000 clones. This sequence joins TRBV6-1 and TRBJ1-4; the D gene is possibly TRBD1 (6 bases). The source is a woman between 18 and 70 years old with a cervical HPV16 infection that either progressed to CIN3+ or cleared (not recorded which). The sequencing input was blood buffy coat. The CDR3 spells CASSGQANEKLFF. The CDR3 DNA, read in part, is TGTGCCAGCAGTGGACAGGCTAATGAAAAA.